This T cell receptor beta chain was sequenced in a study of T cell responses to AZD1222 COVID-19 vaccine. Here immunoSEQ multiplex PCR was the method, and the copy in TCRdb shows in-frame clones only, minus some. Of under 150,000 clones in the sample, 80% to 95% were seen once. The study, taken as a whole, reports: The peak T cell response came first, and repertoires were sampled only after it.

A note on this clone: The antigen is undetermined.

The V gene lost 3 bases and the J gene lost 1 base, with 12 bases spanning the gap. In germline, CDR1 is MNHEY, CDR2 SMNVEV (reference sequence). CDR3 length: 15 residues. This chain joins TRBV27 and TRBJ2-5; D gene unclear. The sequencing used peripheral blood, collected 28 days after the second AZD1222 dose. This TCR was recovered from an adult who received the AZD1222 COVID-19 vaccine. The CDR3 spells CASSFGSGGQETQYF. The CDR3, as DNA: TGTGCCAGCAGTTTCGGGTCGGGCGGCCAAGAGACCCAGTACTTC.